The clone carrying this T cell receptor (beta chain) was seen many times. This specimen belongs to a study of T-cell reconstitution after alpha-beta-depleted transplantation in children. In germline, CDR1 is SGDLS, CDR2 YYNGEE. The CDR3 extends over 16 amino acids. V shed 0 bases and J 6 bases; nucleotides not matched to a gene: 7. TCRbeta library construction was performed incorporating unique molecular identifiers. TCRdb ran MiXCR on the PCR reads and lists one entry per CDR3 protein. The sample records about 270,000 distinct CDR3 sequences, more than 8% being singletons. The sample consisted of PBMCs from the stem cell graft donor, taken from the stem cell graft. This receptor was taken from a human donor who donated a stem cell graft to a child with SCID. This sequence joins TRBV9 and TRBJ2-2; 8 nucleotides line up with TRBD1. The CDR3 nucleotides are TGTGCCAGCAGCGTAGTCCAGGGGGCTTTCCCCGGGGAGCTGTTTTTT. Its protein product is CASSVVQGAFPGELFF.